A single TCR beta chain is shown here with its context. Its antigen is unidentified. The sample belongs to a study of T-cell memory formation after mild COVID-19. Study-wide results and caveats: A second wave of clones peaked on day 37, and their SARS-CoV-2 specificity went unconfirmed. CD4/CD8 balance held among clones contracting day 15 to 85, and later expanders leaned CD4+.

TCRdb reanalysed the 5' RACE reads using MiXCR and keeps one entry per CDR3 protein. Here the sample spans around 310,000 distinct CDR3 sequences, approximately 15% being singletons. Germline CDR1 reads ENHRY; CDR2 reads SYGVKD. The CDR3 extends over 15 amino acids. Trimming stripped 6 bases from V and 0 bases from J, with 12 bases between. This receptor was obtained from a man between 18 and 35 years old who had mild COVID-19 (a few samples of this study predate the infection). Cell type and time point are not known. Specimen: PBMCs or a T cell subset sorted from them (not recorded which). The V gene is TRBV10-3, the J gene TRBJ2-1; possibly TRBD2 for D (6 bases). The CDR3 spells CAIREDGSSYNEQFF. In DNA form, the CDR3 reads TGTGCCATCAGAGAGGACGGGAGCTCCTACAATGAGCAGTTCTTC.